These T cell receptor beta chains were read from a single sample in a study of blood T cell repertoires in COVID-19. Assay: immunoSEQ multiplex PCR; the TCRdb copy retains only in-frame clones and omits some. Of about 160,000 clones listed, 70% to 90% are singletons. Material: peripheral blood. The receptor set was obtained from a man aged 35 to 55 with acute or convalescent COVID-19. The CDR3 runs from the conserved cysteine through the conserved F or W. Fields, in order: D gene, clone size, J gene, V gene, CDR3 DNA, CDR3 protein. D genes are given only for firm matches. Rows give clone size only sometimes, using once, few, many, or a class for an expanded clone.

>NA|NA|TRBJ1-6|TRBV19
TGTGCCAGTAGTGACGCCCAGGGAAATTCACCCCTCCACTTT
CASSDAQGNSPLHF
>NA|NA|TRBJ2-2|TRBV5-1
TGCGCCAGCAGCAAGGGACTGAGTACCGGGGAGCTGTTTTTT
CASSKGLSTGELFF
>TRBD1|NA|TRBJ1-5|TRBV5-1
TGCGCCAGCAGTCCGGGACAGGGAGGACAGCCCCAGCATTTT
CASSPGQGGQPQHF
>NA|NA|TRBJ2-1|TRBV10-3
TGTGCCATCAGTGACAGGGGCGATGAGCAGTTCTTC
CAISDRGDEQFF
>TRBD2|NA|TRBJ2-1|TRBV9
TGTGCCAGCAGCGTTAGTACTAGCGGACCCCAGTGGTTCTTC
CASSVSTSGPQWFF
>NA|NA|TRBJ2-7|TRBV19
TGTGCCAGTAGTCCCTACCTCACGAGCTCCTACGAGCAGTACTTC
CASSPYLTSSYEQYF
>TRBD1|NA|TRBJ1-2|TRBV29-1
TGCAGCTCGACAGGGGGCGAGAATACCTATGGCTACACCTTC
CSSTGGENTYGYTF
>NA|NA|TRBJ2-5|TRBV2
TGTGCCAGCAGTCAGGGGCAAGAAGAGACCCAGTACTTC
CASSQGQEETQYF
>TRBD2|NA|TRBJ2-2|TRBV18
TGTGCCAGCTCTTTCTCGACTAGCGGGGGAACCGGGGAGCTGTTTTTT
CASSFSTSGGTGELFF
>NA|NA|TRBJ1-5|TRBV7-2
TGTGCCAGCAGCTTAGAGACGGGATTTAGCAATCAGCCCCAGCATTTT
CASSLETGFSNQPQHF
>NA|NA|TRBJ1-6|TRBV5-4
TGTGCCAGCAGCTCCGAGTCGTCGGCACCCCTCCACTTT
CASSSESSAPLHF
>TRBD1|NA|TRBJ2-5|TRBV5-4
TGTGCCAGCAGCTTGGGAGCAGGGGGAAGCTTAGAGACCCAGTACTTC
CASSLGAGGSLETQYF
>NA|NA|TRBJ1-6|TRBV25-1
TGTGCCAGCAGTGAAGGGCAGCCAGGACCCCTCCACTTT
CASSEGQPGPLHF
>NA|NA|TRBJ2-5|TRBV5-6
TGTGCCAGCGGGTTCGGGACATACCAAGAGACCCAGTACTTC
CASGFGTYQETQYF
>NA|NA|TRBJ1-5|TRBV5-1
TGCGCCAGCAGCTTGGATGGGCCGACCAGCAATCAGCCCCAGCATTTT
CASSLDGPTSNQPQHF
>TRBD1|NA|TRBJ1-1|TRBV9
TGTGCCAGCAGCGTATCGACAGGGGGCAAGTACACTGAAGCTTTCTTT
CASSVSTGGKYTEAFF
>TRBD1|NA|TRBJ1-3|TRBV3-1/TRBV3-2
TGTGCCAGCAGCCAAAGGGACAGGGAGGCTGGAAACACCATATATTTT
CASSQRDREAGNTIYF
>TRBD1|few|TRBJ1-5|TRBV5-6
TGTGCCAGCAGCCTATGGGACAGAAGCAATCAGCCCCAGCATTTT
CASSLWDRSNQPQHF
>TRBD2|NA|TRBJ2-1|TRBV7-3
TGTGCCAGCAGCTTATACGCGGGGGGTAACAATGAGCAGTTCTTC
CASSLYAGGNNEQFF
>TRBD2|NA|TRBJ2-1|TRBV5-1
TGCGCCAGCAGCTATAGCGGGGTGGGAGGCAATGAGCAGTTCTTC
CASSYSGVGGNEQFF
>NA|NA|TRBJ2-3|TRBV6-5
TGTGCCAGCAGCTCCAGACAGGCTAGCACAGATACGCAGTATTTT
CASSSRQASTDTQYF
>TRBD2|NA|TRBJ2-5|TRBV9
TGTGCCAGCAGCGCAAGACTAGCGGCGGGAGAGACCCAGTACTTC
CASSARLAAGETQYF
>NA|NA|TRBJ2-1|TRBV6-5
TGTGCCAGCAGTTCCAGGGGGGCCTCCTACAATGAGCAGTTCTTC
CASSSRGASYNEQFF
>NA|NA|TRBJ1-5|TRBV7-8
TGTGCCAGCAGCCCCGGGGGGTTCAATCAGCCCCAGCATTTT
CASSPGGFNQPQHF
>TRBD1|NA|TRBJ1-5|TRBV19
TGTGCCAGTAGGAGCCGGGACAGGGGAGATCATCAGCCCCAGCATTTT
CASRSRDRGDHQPQHF
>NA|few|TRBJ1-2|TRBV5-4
TGTGCCAGCAGCTCCGACTCCAATGGCTACACCTTC
CASSSDSNGYTF
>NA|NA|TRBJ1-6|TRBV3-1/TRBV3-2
TGTGCCAGCAGCCCATACGAGGGAGAGGGTTCACCCCTCCACTTT
CASSPYEGEGSPLHF
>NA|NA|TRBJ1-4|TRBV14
TGTGCCAGCAGCCGGGGCCTGAATGAAAAACTGTTTTTT
CASSRGLNEKLFF
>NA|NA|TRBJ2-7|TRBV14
TGTGCCAGCAGCCCGGGACTCCCGGGCGTCAACGAGCAGTACTTC
CASSPGLPGVNEQYF
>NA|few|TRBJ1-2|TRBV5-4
TGTGCCAGCAGCCCGAGTGGGGCCTATGGCTACACCTTC
CASSPSGAYGYTF
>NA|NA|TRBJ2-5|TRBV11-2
TGTGCCAGCAGCTTAGGGAATTGGGCAGGTACACAAGAGACCCAGTACTTC
CASSLGNWAGTQETQYF
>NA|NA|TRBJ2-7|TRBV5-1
TGCGCCAGCAGTCTGTCGACAGGTGGTCACGAGCAGTACTTC
CASSLSTGGHEQYF
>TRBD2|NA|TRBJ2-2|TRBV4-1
TGCGCCAGCAGCCAAGGCGTAGCGGGGGGGAACACCGGGGAGCTGTTTTTT
CASSQGVAGGNTGELFF
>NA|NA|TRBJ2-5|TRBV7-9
TGTGCCAGCAGCATAGCCGCGGACCAAGAGACCCAGTACTTC
CASSIAADQETQYF
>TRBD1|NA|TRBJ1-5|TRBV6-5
TGTGCCAGCAGTTTCAGACAGGGGGCTCAGCCCCAGCATTTT
CASSFRQGAQPQHF
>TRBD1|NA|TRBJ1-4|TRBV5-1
TGCGCCAGCAGCCGAACCGGGACAGGGACTACAACTAATGAAAAACTGTTTTTT
CASSRTGTGTTTNEKLFF
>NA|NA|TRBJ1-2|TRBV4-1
TGCGCCAGCAGCCAGGGCTGGACAGAACTTTTAGCTAACTATGGCTACACCTTC
CASSQGWTELLANYGYTF
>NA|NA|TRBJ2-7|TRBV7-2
TGTGCCAGCAGCTTAGGGGGGGACGGGCAGTACTTC
CASSLGGDGQYF
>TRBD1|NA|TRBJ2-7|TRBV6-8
TGTGCCAGCATACGGGACAGTAAATACGAGCAGTACTTC
CASIRDSKYEQYF
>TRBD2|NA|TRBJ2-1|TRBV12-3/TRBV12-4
TGTGCCAGCAGTCCCCTAGCGGGGGTTGAGCAGTTCTTC
CASSPLAGVEQFF
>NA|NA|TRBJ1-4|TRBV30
TGTGCCTGGAGTGTACCCGCGGGGTTGGGAGAAAAACTGTTTTTT
CAWSVPAGLGEKLFF
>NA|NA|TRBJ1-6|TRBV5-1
TGCGCCAGCAGCTTAAAAGGGGGAGACTCACCCCTCCACTTT
CASSLKGGDSPLHF
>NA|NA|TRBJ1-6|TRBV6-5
TGTGCCAGCAGTTACTCGAACGGTCTGGATTCACCCCTCCACTTT
CASSYSNGLDSPLHF
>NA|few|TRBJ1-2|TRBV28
TGTGCCAGCAGTTTATTGGGCTTGGTCACCTATGGCTACACCTTC
CASSLLGLVTYGYTF
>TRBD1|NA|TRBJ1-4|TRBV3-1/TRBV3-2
TGTGCCAGCAGCTCTAGGGGACAGGGGGCAACTAATGAAAAACTGTTTTTT
CASSSRGQGATNEKLFF
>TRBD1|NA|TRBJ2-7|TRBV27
TGTGCCAGCTCCGTACAGGGGGGCCCCTACGAGCAGTACTTC
CASSVQGGPYEQYF
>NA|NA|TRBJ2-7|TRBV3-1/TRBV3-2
TGTGCCAGCAGCCAAGATCTTAGCTCCTACGAGCAGTACTTC
CASSQDLSSYEQYF
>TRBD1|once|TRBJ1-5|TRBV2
TGTGCCAGCAGAACAGGGACAGGGCGTAATCAGCCCCAGCATTTT
CASRTGTGRNQPQHF